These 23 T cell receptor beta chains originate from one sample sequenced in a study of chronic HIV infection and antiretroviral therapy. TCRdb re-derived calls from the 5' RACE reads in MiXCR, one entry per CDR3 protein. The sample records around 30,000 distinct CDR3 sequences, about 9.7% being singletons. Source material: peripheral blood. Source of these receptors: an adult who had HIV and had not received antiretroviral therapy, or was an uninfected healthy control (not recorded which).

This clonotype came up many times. CDR3 amino acids: CASSVVSVVDEQFF. The DNA of the CDR3 is TGTGCCAGCAGCGTAGTCAGTGTCGTCGATGAGCAGTTCTTC. The chain recombines TRBV9 with TRBJ2-1; D gene uncertain. From germline, CDR1 is SGDLS and CDR2 YYNGEE. Between the trimmed V and J ends, which lost 0 bases and 8 bases, there was a span of 12 bases. The CDR3 is made up of 14 amino acids. Full variable domain (outside the CDR3, taken from reference TRBV9 and TRBJ2-1): DSGVTQTPKHLITATGQRVTLRCSPRSGDLSVYWYQQSLDQGLQFLIQYYNGEERAKGNILERFSAQQFPDLHSELNLSSLELGDSALYFCASSVVSVVDEQFFGPGTRLTVL.

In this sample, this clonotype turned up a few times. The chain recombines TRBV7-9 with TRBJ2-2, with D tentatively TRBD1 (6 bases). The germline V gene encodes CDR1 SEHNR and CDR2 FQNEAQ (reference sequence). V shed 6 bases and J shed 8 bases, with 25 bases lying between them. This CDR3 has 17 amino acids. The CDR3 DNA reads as TGTGCCAGCAGTTCCAATACCGGACAGACCTTGGTTGGGGAGCTGTTTTTT. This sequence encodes CASSSNTGQTLVGELFF.

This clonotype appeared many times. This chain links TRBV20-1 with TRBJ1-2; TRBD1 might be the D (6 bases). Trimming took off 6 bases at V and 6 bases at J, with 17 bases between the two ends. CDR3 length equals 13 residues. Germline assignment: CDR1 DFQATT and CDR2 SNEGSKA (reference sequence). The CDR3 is CSAAWAGEDGYTF. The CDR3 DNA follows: TGCAGTGCCGCCTGGGCAGGGGAGGATGGCTACACCTTC.

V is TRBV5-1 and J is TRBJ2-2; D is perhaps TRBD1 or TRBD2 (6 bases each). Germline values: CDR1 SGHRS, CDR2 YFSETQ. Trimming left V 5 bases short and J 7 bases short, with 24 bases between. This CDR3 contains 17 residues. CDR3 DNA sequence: TGCGCCAGCAGTCTCTCGAACCGGAGGGGACATGACGGGGAGCTGTTTTTT. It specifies CASSLSNRRGHDGELFF.

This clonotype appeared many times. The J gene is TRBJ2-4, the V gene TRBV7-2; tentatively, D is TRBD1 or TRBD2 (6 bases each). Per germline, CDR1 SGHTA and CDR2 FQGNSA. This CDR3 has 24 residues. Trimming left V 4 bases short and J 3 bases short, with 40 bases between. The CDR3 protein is CASSSLEEGYRDSFGPLVKNIQYF. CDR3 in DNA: TGTGCCAGCAGCTCCTTAGAGGAGGGGTACAGGGATTCTTTCGGGCCCCTTGTCAAAAACATTCAGTACTTC.

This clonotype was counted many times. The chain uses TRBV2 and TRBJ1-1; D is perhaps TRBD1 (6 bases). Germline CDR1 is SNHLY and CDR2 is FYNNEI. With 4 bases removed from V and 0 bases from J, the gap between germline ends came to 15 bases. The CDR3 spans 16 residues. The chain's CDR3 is CASSVDRPVLNTEAFF. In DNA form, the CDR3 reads TGTGCCAGCAGTGTCGACAGGCCGGTTTTGAACACTGAAGCTTTCTTT.

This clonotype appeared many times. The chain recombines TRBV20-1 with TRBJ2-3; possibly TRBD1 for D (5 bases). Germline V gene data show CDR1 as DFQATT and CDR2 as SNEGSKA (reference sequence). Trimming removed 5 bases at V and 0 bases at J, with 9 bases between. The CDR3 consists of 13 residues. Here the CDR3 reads CSASTASTDTQYF. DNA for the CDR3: TGCAGTGCTTCGACAGCTAGCACAGATACGCAGTATTTT.

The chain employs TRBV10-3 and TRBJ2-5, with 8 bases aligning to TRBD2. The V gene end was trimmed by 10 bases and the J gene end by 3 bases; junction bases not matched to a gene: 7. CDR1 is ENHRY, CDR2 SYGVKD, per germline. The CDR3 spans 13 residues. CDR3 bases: TGTGCCACCAAGACTAGCGACGAAGAGACCCAGTACTTC. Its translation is CATKTSDEETQYF.

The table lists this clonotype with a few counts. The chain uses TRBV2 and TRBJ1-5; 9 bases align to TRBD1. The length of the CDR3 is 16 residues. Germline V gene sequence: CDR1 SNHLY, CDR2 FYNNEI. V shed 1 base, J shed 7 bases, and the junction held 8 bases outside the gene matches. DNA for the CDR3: TGTGCCAGCAGTGAAGGTGACAGGGGGAACAGACAGCCCCAGCATTTT. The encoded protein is CASSEGDRGNRQPQHF.

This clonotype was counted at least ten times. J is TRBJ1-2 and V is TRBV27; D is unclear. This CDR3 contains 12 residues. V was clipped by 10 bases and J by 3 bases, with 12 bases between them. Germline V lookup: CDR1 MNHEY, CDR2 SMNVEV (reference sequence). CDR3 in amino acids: CATLNPDYGYTF. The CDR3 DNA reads TGTGCCACTTTAAATCCCGACTATGGCTACACCTTC.

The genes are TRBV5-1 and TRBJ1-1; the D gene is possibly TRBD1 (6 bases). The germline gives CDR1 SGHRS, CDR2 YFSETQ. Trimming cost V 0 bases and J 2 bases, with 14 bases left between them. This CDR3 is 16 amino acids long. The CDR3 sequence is CASSLDGGQGNTEAFF. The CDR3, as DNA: TGCGCCAGCAGCTTGGACGGGGGGCAGGGAAACACTGAAGCTTTCTTT.

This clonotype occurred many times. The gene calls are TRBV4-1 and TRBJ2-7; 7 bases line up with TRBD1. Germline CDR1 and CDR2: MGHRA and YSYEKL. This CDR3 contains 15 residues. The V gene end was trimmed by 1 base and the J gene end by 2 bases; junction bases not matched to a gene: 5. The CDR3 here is CASSQVGTATYEQYF. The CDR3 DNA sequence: TGCGCCAGCAGCCAAGTGGGGACAGCTACCTACGAGCAGTACTTC.

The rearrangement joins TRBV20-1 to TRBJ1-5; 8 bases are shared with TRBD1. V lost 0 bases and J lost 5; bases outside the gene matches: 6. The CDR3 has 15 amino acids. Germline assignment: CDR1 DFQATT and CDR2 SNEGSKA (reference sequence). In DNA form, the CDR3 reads TGCAGTGCTAGAGATGGTGGGACAGGTTATCAGCCCCAGCATTTT. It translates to CSARDGGTGYQPQHF.

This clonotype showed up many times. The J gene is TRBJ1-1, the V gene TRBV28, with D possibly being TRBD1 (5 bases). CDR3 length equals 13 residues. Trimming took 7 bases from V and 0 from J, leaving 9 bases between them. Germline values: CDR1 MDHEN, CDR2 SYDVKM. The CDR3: CASNGALNTEAFF. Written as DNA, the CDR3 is TGTGCCAGCAACGGGGCTTTGAACACTGAAGCTTTCTTT.

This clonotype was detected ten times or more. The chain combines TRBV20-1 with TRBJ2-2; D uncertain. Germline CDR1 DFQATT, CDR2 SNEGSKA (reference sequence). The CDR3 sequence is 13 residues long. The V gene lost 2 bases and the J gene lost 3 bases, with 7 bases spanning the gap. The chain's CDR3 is CSARNSHTGELFF. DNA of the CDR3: TGCAGTGCTAGAAACTCACACACCGGGGAGCTGTTTTTT.

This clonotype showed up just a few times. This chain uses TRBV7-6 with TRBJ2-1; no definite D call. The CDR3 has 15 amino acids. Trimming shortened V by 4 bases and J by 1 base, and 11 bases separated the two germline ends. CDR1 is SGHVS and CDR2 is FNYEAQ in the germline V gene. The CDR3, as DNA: TGTGCCAGCAGCTCCCTTGCGAGGTCCTACAATGAGCAGTTCTTC. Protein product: CASSSLARSYNEQFF.

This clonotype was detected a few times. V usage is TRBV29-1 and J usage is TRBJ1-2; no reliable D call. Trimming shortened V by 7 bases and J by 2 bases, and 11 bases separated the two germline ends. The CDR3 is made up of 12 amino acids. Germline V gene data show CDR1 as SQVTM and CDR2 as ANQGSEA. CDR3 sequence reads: CSAQAGNYGYTF. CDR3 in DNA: TGCAGCGCTCAAGCGGGGAACTATGGCTACACCTTC.

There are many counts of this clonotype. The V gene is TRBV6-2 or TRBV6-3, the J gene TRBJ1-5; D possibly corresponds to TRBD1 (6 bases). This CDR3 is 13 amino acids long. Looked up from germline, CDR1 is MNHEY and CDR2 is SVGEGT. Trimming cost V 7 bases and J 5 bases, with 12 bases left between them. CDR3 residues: CASMLQGDQPQHF. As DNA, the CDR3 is TGTGCCAGCATGTTACAGGGAGATCAGCCCCAGCATTTT.

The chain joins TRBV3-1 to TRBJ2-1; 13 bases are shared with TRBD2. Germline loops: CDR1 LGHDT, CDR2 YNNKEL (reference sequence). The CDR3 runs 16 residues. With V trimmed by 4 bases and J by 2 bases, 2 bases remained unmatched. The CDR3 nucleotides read TGTGCCAGCAGCCCCGGGACTAGCGGGACCTACAATGAGCAGTTCTTC. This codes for CASSPGTSGTYNEQFF.

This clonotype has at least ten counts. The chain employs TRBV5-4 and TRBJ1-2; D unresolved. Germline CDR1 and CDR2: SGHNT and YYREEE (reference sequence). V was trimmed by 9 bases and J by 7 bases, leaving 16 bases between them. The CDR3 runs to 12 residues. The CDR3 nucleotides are TGTGCCACACATCACCGGGCCGGTGGCTACACCTTC. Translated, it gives CATHHRAGGYTF.

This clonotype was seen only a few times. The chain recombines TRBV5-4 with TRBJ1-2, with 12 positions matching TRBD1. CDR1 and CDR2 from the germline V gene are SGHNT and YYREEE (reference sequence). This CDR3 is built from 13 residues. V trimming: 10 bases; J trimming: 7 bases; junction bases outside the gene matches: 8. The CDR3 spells CAGSGQGAFGYTF. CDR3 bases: TGTGCCGGTTCGGGACAGGGGGCGTTTGGCTACACCTTC. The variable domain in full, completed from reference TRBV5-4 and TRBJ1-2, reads ETGVTQSPTHLIKTRGQQVTLRCSSQSGHNTVSWYQQALGQGPQFIFQYYREEENGRGNFPPRFSGLQFPNYSSELNVNALELDDSALYLCAGSGQGAFGYTFGSGTRLTVV.

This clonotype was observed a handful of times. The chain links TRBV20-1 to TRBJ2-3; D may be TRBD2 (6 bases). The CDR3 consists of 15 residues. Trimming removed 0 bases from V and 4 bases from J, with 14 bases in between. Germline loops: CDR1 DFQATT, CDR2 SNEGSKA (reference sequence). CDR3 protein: CSARDLGRRADTQYF. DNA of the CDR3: TGCAGTGCTAGAGATCTTGGTAGGAGGGCAGATACGCAGTATTTT.

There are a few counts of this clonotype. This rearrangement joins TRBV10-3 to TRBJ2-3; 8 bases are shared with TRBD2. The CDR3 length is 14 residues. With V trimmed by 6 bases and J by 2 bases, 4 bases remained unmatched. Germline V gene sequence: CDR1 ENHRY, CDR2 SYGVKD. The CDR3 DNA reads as TGTGCCATCAGGCCTAGCGGGTTCACAGATACGCAGTATTTT. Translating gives CAIRPSGFTDTQYF.